This T cell receptor beta chain was retrieved from a study of blood T cells in healthy people across ages (dated by TCRdb to the mid-2010s). In terms of the full investigation: In model experiments, template switching captured about one uniquely barcoded TCR beta cDNA molecule for every two T cells. To track age-related changes in TCR beta repertoire diversity, the study relied on deep sequencing normalized with unique cDNA molecular identifiers. For two donors (one aged 18 to 29 and one aged 80 or older), the study analyzed two additional independent replicas of 1 million unique cDNA reads from the same blood draw. The donors were split into four age groups: young (average roughly 15 years), middle-aged (around 40), aged (62) and long-lived (about 74). Donors of different ages were randomly distributed across sequencing lanes to avoid experimental bias. Overall study outcomes, separate from this receptor: Total diversity estimates from one million sequenced T cells were considered lower bounds and underestimates. Bulk unsorted PBMC profiling prevented conclusive comparison of naive and antigen-experienced compartments. Because donor CMV infection status was unknown, age-related changes in expanded clonotypes were potentially confounded. The long-lived group showed more naive CD4+ T cells, fewer expanded clones and increased TCR diversity than the aged group, suggesting age selection. Observed TCR beta diversity correlated strongly with the percentage of naive T cells measured by flow cytometry. Observed TCR beta diversity per million T cells fell roughly linearly with age, and a significant reduction was already apparent by age roughly 40.

Library generation was performed with 5' RACE. Instrument used: Illumina HiSeq 2500. The second PCR ran for roughly 7 to 11 cycles and used a J-beta primer mix along with a sample-barcoded 5' primer. Each TCR beta cDNA molecule received a unique molecular identifier from a template-switch 5' adaptor carrying 12 random nucleotides. Each sample yielded at least 3 million CDR3-containing paired-end reads. All of the RNA was converted into first-strand cDNA using the Mint cDNA synthesis kit, with a TRBC-specific oligonucleotide serving as the primer. All cDNA was treated with uracil-DNA glycosylase and then went through a first 18-cycle PCR with the universal primers M1SS and BC2_uni_R. In the original analysis: For normalization, 1 million high-quality reads, each with a distinct molecular identifier, were randomly selected from each sample. Reads with shared molecular identifiers were discarded instead of being binned into consensus sequences. MiTCR, with a Q25 quality threshold and the strictest error-elimination algorithm, was used for CDR3 identification, clonotype clustering and error correction. A nonparametric unseen species model using Euler transformation provided a lower-bound estimate of total TCR beta diversity. TCRdb's own reprocessing of the public reads used fastp at Q25 and MiXCR and kept productive beta chains. CDR3 protein sequences are deduplicated, and each keeps its most common genes and DNA. TCRdb, rather than the study authors, made the V and J calls. The sample table holds around 650,000 distinct CDR3 sequences, of which about 32% were seen once. The ten largest clones capture 15% to 17% of the sample.

The germline V gene provides CDR1 ENHRY and CDR2 SYGVKD. Including the terminal cysteine and phenylalanine, the CDR3 comprises 17 residues. The retained sequence is limited to the CDR3, 51 bases, with the frame set at the first base. Trimming takes 2 bases from V and 0 bases from J, and the germline ends sit 11 bases apart. This clonotype was observed many times. Its specific antigen is unknown. Base qualities are not provided; no much larger clone lies one nucleotide away. The 39 donors, aged about 6 to 95 years, were systemically healthy Caucasian individuals from Russia. Each donor gave approximately 9.3 milliliters of peripheral blood, collected into EDTA-treated Vacutainer tubes. Ficoll-Paque density-gradient centrifugation was used to isolate PBMCs, with at least 6.5 million per sample. Total RNA, at least 5 micrograms per sample, was extracted from PBMCs with Trizol reagent. Naive CD45RAhigh/CD27high T cell percentages were measured by flow cytometry on a PBMC aliquot from every donor.

The chain couples TRBV10-3 to TRBJ2-6, with no confidently assigned D gene. This clonotype was obtained from a woman older than 75 in good health. Donor details come from another sample of the same person, matched by shared clones. Material: blood. DNA sequence: TGTGCCATCAGTGAGAACGAGGCAGGCTCTGGGGCCAACGTCCTGACTTTC. The encoded protein is CAISENEAGSGANVLTF.